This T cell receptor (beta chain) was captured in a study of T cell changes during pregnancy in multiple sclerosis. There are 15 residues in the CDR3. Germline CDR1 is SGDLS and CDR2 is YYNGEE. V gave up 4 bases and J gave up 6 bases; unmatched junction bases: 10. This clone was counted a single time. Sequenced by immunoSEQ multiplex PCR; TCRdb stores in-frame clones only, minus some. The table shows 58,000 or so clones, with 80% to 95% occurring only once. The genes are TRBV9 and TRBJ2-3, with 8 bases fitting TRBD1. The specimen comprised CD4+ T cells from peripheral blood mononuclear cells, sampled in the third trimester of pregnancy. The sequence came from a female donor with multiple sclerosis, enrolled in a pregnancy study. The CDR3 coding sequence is TGTGCCAGCAGCCCAGAGGCAGGGGGCTTGGATACGCAGTATTTT. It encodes CASSPEAGGLDTQYF.